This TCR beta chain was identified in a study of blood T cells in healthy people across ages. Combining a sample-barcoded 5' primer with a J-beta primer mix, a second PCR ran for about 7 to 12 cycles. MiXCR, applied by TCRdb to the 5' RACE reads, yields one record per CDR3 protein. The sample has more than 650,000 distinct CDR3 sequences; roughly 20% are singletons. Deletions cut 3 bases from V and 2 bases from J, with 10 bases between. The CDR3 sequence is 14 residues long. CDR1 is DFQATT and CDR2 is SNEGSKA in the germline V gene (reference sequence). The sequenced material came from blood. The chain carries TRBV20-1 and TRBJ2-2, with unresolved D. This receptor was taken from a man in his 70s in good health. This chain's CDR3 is CSASRPFNTGELFF. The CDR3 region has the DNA TGCAGTGCTAGTCGACCATTTAACACCGGGGAGCTGTTTTTT.